This TCR beta chain was recorded in a study of T cell responses to AZD1222 COVID-19 vaccine. Findings of the study overall: The study found Spike-specific TCR breadth and depth rose after two AZD1222 doses.

With regard to this clone: Its specificity is not known.

Clones were read by immunoSEQ multiplex PCR, and TCRdb kept only the in-frame ones, dropping some. The repertoire holds tens of thousands of clones, with roughly 93% as singletons. The CDR3 has 13 residues. The V gene lost 3 bases and the J gene lost 8 bases, with 13 bases spanning the gap. The germline gives CDR1 KGHSH, CDR2 LQKENI. The sample consisted of peripheral blood, taken on day 0 of AZD1222 vaccination. This chain links TRBV18 with TRBJ1-2; no clear D. The TCR sequence derives from an adult in good health. For the CDR3, the DNA is TGTGCCAGCTCACCCGACGGCTCCGCGGGCTACACCTTC. Residues: CASSPDGSAGYTF.